The 17 T cell receptor beta chains below all came from one sample that was sequenced in a study of cytomegalovirus exposure and HLA in healthy donors. Primers included in the PCR were 60 Vbeta and 13 Jbeta primers. Measured with immunoSEQ multiplex PCR; TCRdb has only the in-frame clones, and not every one. This table holds some 150,000 clones, approximately 64% found once. Sequencing used PBMCs. The receptor set was obtained from a woman aged 40-49 years in good health and CMV-seronegative.

This chain joins TRBV19 and TRBJ1-1; D gene unclear. Germline CDR1 LNHDA, CDR2 SQIVND (reference sequence). CDR3 length: 13 amino acids. Between the trimmed V and J ends, which lost 4 bases and 0 bases, there was a span of 6 bases. The CDR3 here is CASSTGMNTEAFF. CDR3 in DNA: TGTGCCAGTAGTACAGGAATGAACACTGAAGCTTTCTTT.

This clone was seen only once. This rearrangement joins TRBV11-1 to TRBJ2-5, with 10 bases aligning to TRBD1. The CDR3 has 18 residues. Germline trimming cut 6 bases from V and 6 bases from J; bases unmatched to any gene: 19. Germline V gene sequence: CDR1 SGHAT, CDR2 FQDESV (reference sequence). The CDR3 loop reads CASSPKPTGGSVGKTQYF. Here the CDR3 DNA reads TGTGCCAGCAGTCCAAAACCGACAGGGGGCTCGGTCGGTAAGACCCAGTACTTC.

This rearrangement joins TRBV28 to TRBJ1-1, with TRBD1 identical over 7 bases. CDR1 MDHEN and CDR2 SYDVKM come from the germline V gene. J lost 5 bases, V lost 3 bases, and 6 bases had no gene match. The length of the CDR3 is 14 residues. The CDR3 loop reads CASSFDRAQTEAFF. The CDR3 nucleotides are TGTGCCAGCAGTTTCGACAGGGCCCAGACTGAAGCTTTCTTT.

This chain links TRBV27 with TRBJ2-2, with TRBD1 matching over 11 bases. CDR1 is MNHEY and CDR2 is SMNVEV in the germline V gene (reference sequence). J gave up 6 bases and V 6 bases, and 6 bases lay outside the gene matches. CDR3 size: 15 residues. CDR3 coding DNA: TGTGCCAGCAGCCCACCGGGACAGGGGGCCGGGGAGCTGTTTTTT. Amino acid sequence: CASSPPGQGAGELFF.

This clone was counted a few times. The CDR3: CASSSLVADPSGANVLTF. CDR3 nucleotide sequence: TGTGCCAGCAGCTCTCTGGTAGCGGATCCCTCTGGGGCCAACGTCCTGACTTTC. V is TRBV7-2 and J is TRBJ2-6; possibly TRBD2 for D (6 bases). V was pared by 4 bases and J by 0 bases, with 16 bases between. CDR1 is SGHTA and CDR2 is FQGNSA in the germline V gene. The CDR3 runs 18 residues.

The chain employs TRBV11-2 and TRBJ1-1; maybe TRBD1 (6 bases). This CDR3 comprises 15 residues. Trimming took 8 bases from V and 0 from J, leaving 16 bases between them. The germline gives CDR1 SGHAT, CDR2 FQNNGV. CDR3 coding DNA: TGTGCCAGCGAGGACAGAAAGGGCCTGAACACTGAAGCTTTCTTT. Its protein is CASEDRKGLNTEAFF.

This clone is medium-sized (0.01 to 0.1%) by share. The rearrangement joins TRBV5-6 to TRBJ1-3; D is uncertain. The CDR3 length is 12 residues. CDR1 is SGHDT and CDR2 is YYEEEE in the germline V gene. The germline V and J ends were trimmed by 4 bases and 8 bases, with 10 bases remaining between them. CDR3 residues: CASSTARDTIYF. The CDR3 nucleotides read TGTGCCAGCAGCACTGCGAGGGACACCATATATTTT.

The rearrangement links TRBV5-1 to TRBJ1-1; D uncertain. Trimming left V 2 bases short and J 0 bases short, with 11 bases between. The CDR3 loop spans 15 amino acids. Germline-derived CDR1 and CDR2 are SGHRS and YFSETQ. CDR3 protein: CASSFNGGVNTEAFF. Written as DNA, the CDR3 is TGCGCCAGCAGCTTTAATGGAGGAGTGAACACTGAAGCTTTCTTT. The variable domain in full, completed from reference TRBV5-1 and TRBJ1-1, reads KAGVTQTPRYLIKTRGQQVTLSCSPISGHRSVSWYQQTPGQGLQFLFEYFSETQRNKGNFPGRFSGRQFSNSRSEMNVSTLELGDSALYLCASSFNGGVNTEAFFGQGTRLTVV.

The CDR3 loop is CASSRDGGIDYGYTF. The DNA of the CDR3 is TGTGCCAGCAGCCGAGACGGGGGAATAGACTATGGCTACACCTTC. V is TRBV7-3 and J is TRBJ1-2; possible D gene TRBD1, 5 bases. The CDR3 loop spans 15 amino acids. From germline, CDR1 is SGHTA and CDR2 FQGTGA. Between the trimmed V and J ends, which lost 5 bases and 3 bases, there was a span of 16 bases. The full variable domain, completed using reference TRBV7-3 and TRBJ1-2, is GAGVSQTPSNKVTEKGKYVELRCDPISGHTALYWYRQSLGQGPEFLIYFQGTGAADDSGLPNDRFFAVRPEGSVSTLKIQRTERGDSAVYLCASSRDGGIDYGYTFGSGTRLTVV.

The chain has TRBV2 and TRBJ1-1; D perhaps matches TRBD1 (5 bases). The ends were cut back, 1 base at V and 8 bases at J, with 17 bases in the middle. This CDR3 has 15 amino acids. Germline-derived CDR1 and CDR2 are SNHLY and FYNNEI. CDR3 amino acids: CASSEGRAPYLEAFF. DNA of the CDR3: TGTGCCAGCAGTGAAGGCAGGGCTCCCTACTTGGAAGCTTTCTTT.

This clone was seen a few times. This chain links TRBV6-1 with TRBJ2-5; 7 bases fit TRBD1. V lost 4 bases to trimming and J lost 3 bases; unmatched junction nucleotides: 8. The CDR3 is 15 amino acids. Germline V gene sequence: CDR1 MNHNS, CDR2 SASEGT. The CDR3 DNA is TGTGCCAGCAGTGTGTCGGGACAGACAAAAGAGACCCAGTACTTC. Encoded protein: CASSVSGQTKETQYF.

The gene calls are TRBV4-2 and TRBJ1-2; TRBD1 agrees at 8 bases. The CDR3 length is 15 residues. Germline values: CDR1 LGHNA, CDR2 YNFKEQ. V lost 5 bases and J lost 7; bases outside the gene matches: 12. CDR3 in DNA: TGTGCCAGCAGCGATCACGACAGGGGATCCACTGGCTACACCTTC. Translating gives CASSDHDRGSTGYTF.

This chain connects TRBV27 to TRBJ1-6, with a possible D match to TRBD1 (5 bases). The CDR3 is 14 amino acids. The V end was cut by 5 bases, the J end by 6 bases, with 11 bases between. Germline CDR1 and CDR2: MNHEY and SMNVEV (reference sequence). The CDR3 region has the DNA TGTGCCAGCAGTCGGCCCCAGGGTAATTCACCCCTCCACTTT. Protein: CASSRPQGNSPLHF.

A remark on this clone: Other DNA sequences from this sample encode an identical CDR3 as well. Written as DNA, the CDR3 is TGTGCCAGCAGCTTGAGGACTAGCGGGGGAAATACGCAGTATTTT. Translating it yields CASSLRTSGGNTQYF. This chain connects TRBV5-6 to TRBJ2-3; 13 bases map to TRBD2. This CDR3 comprises 15 residues. V was pared by 1 base and J by 7 bases, with 3 bases of the junction left unmatched. Per the germline V gene, CDR1 is SGHDT and CDR2 is YYEEEE.

This clone was detected a few times. The chain uses TRBV9 and TRBJ1-1; a possible D gene is TRBD1 (6 bases). The CDR3 runs 15 residues. CDR1 SGDLS and CDR2 YYNGEE come from the germline V gene. Trimming stripped 0 bases from V and 5 bases from J, with 14 bases between. CDR3 amino acids: CASSVAGGGATEAFF. The CDR3 region has the DNA TGTGCCAGCAGCGTAGCGGGAGGGGGAGCAACTGAAGCTTTCTTT. Complete variable domain (other parts from reference TRBV9 and TRBJ1-1): DSGVTQTPKHLITATGQRVTLRCSPRSGDLSVYWYQQSLDQGLQFLIQYYNGEERAKGNILERFSAQQFPDLHSELNLSSLELGDSALYFCASSVAGGGATEAFFGQGTRLTVV.

This sequence joins TRBV5-4 and TRBJ2-1; TRBD2 aligns across 9 bases. This CDR3 is built from 18 residues. CDR1 is SGHNT, CDR2 YYREEE, per germline (reference sequence). V lost 5 bases to trimming and J lost 8 bases; unmatched junction nucleotides: 20. This chain's CDR3 is CASSLRVVLGGGVHEQFF. The CDR3 DNA follows: TGTGCCAGCAGTTTGAGGGTCGTTTTGGGCGGGGGGGTCCATGAGCAGTTCTTC.

The chain uses TRBV28 and TRBJ1-1; 7 bases line up with TRBD1. This CDR3 is built from 12 residues. V shed 11 bases and J 4 bases; nucleotides not matched to a gene: 7. CDR1 and CDR2 (germline): MDHEN, SYDVKM. CDR3 nucleotides: TGTGCCTGTTTCAGGGGGGCCACTGAAGCTTTCTTT. It specifies CACFRGATEAFF. Drawing the rest from reference TRBV28 and TRBJ1-1, the complete variable domain is DVKVTQSSRYLVKRTGEKVFLECVQDMDHENMFWYRQDPGLGLRLIYFSYDVKMKEKGDIPEGYSVSREKKERFSLILESASTNQTSMYLCACFRGATEAFFGQGTRLTVV.